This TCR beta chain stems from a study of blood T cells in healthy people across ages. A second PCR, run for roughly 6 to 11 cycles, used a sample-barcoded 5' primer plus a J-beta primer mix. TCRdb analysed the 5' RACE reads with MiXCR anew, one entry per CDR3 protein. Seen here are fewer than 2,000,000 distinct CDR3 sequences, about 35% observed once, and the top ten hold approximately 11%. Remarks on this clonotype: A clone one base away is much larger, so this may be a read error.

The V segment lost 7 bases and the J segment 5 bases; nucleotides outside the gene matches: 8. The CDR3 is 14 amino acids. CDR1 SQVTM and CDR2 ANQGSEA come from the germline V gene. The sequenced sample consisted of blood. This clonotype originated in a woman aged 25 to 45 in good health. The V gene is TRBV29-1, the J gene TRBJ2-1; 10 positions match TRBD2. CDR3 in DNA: TGCAGCGCCGTCGGGACTAGCGACCACAATGAGCAGTTCTTC. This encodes CSAVGTSDHNEQFF.